Listed below are T cell receptor beta chains from one sample, sequenced in a study of T cells in Graves' hyperthyroidism and ophthalmopathy. Via MiXCR, TCRdb re-called the multiplex PCR reads, giving one row per CDR3 protein. This table holds more than 550,000 distinct CDR3 sequences, 15% to 20% found once. The sample consisted of blood. Receptors were obtained from a man between 45 and 60 years old with Graves' hyperthyroidism. The CDR3 runs from the conserved cysteine through the conserved F or W. Fields, in order: clone size, D gene, J gene, V gene, CDR3 protein, CDR3 DNA. The D gene is left open where the match is weak. Not all rows give a size; the values are once, few, many and, for expanded clones, a class.

>many|TRBD1|TRBJ2-5|TRBV28
CASSPYRGASQETQYF
TGTGCCAGCAGTCCGTACAGGGGCGCTTCCCAGGAGACCCAGTACTTC
>-|-|TRBJ1-1|TRBV7-9
CASREGRAGTEAFF
TGTGCCAGCAGAGAAGGCAGGGCCGGCACTGAAGCTTTCTTT
>many|TRBD2|TRBJ2-7|TRBV3-1
CASSSGLAGEAYEQYF
TGTGCCAGCAGCTCGGGACTAGCGGGAGAGGCCTACGAGCAGTACTTC
>few|TRBD2|TRBJ2-7|TRBV7-8
CASSVTSGMREQYF
TGTGCCAGCAGTGTGACTAGCGGGATGAGGGAGCAGTACTTC
>many|TRBD1|TRBJ2-7|TRBV28
CASSLLGQGSYEQYF
TGTGCCAGCAGTTTATTGGGACAGGGGTCCTACGAGCAGTACTTC
>-|TRBD1|TRBJ2-1|TRBV5-1
CASSLLAGQGDEQFF
TGCGCCAGCAGCTTGTTGGCGGGACAGGGGGATGAGCAGTTCTTC
>-|TRBD1|TRBJ1-2|TRBV7-8
CASSFTDRVYGYTF
TGTGCCAGCAGCTTCACGGACAGGGTTTATGGCTACACCTTC
>many|-|TRBJ1-2|TRBV28
CASSLGSLILGTYGYTF
TGTGCCAGCAGTTTGGGCAGTCTAATCCTCGGGACCTATGGCTACACCTTC
>many|-|TRBJ2-3|TRBV18
CASSPPSRTGDTQYF
TGTGCCAGCTCACCACCGTCCCGGACGGGAGATACGCAGTATTTT
>-|-|TRBJ1-5|TRBV30
CAWSVDNGRHQPQHF
TGTGCCTGGAGTGTAGATAATGGCAGACATCAGCCCCAGCATTTT
>many|TRBD1|TRBJ1-1|TRBV18
CASSPFGTGSNTEAFF
TGTGCCAGCTCACCCTTTGGGACAGGCTCGAACACTGAAGCTTTCTTT
>-|-|TRBJ2-7|TRBV18
CASSPPTLRAGRHEQYF
TGTGCCAGCTCACCACCGACTCTTCGGGCGGGGCGCCACGAGCAGTACTTC
>-|-|TRBJ2-2|TRBV30
CAWSHTGELFF
TGTGCCTGGTCTCACACCGGGGAGCTGTTTTTT
>many|TRBD2|TRBJ2-3|TRBV28
CASSYRTSGSADTQYF
TGTGCCAGCAGTTACAGGACTAGCGGGTCCGCAGATACGCAGTATTTT
>-|TRBD1|TRBJ2-7|TRBV29-1
CSVAWDRAEQYF
TGCAGCGTTGCTTGGGACAGGGCCGAGCAGTACTTC
>few|-|TRBJ2-6|TRBV6-1
CASRPYSDRSVSGANVLTF
TGTGCCAGCAGACCCTACTCCGACAGGTCCGTCTCTGGGGCCAACGTCCTGACTTTC
>-|-|TRBJ1-5|TRBV28
CASRDRTDYSNQPQHF
TGTGCCAGCAGGGACCGGACAGACTATAGCAATCAGCCCCAGCATTTT
>many|TRBD2|TRBJ2-1|TRBV24-1
CAVGDRGSSSGRGNEQFF
TGTGCCGTCGGTGACAGGGGGTCATCTAGCGGGAGGGGAAATGAGCAGTTCTTC
>few|-|TRBJ2-3|TRBV9
CASSVGVGVGTDTQYF
TGTGCCAGCAGCGTAGGGGTGGGAGTTGGCACAGATACGCAGTATTTT
>many|TRBD1|TRBJ1-6|TRBV6-2/TRBV6-3
CASTATGGAGSPLHF
TGTGCCAGCACCGCTACAGGGGGCGCAGGTTCACCCCTCCACTTT
>many|-|TRBJ2-7|TRBV6-1
CASSERGYEQYF
TGTGCCAGCAGCGAGAGGGGCTACGAGCAGTACTTC
>-|-|TRBJ2-1|TRBV7-9
CASSLRFSGANYNEQFF
TGTGCCAGCAGCCTCAGGTTCTCCGGGGCCAACTACAATGAGCAGTTCTTC
>few|-|TRBJ2-3|TRBV7-2
CASSLPEYDPVTDTQYF
TGTGCCAGCAGCTTGCCGGAGTATGATCCGGTTACAGATACGCAGTATTTT
>few|TRBD2|TRBJ2-1|TRBV7-9
CASSLAFSGIGNEQFF
TGTGCCAGCAGCTTAGCGTTTAGCGGGATAGGCAATGAGCAGTTCTTC
>-|TRBD2|TRBJ2-5|TRBV20-1
CSALRTSGSWETQYF
TGCAGTGCCCTGAGGACTAGCGGGAGTTGGGAGACCCAGTACTTC
>-|TRBD1|TRBJ2-7|TRBV28
CASSSTGQEVSEQYF
TGTGCCAGCAGTTCAACTGGACAGGAAGTGAGCGAGCAGTACTTC
>many|-|TRBJ1-2|TRBV28
CASSPERRNYGYTF
TGTGCCAGCAGCCCTGAACGGAGGAACTATGGCTACACCTTC
>-|TRBD1|TRBJ2-7|TRBV6-2/TRBV6-3
CASSTMTGTGGYEQYF
TGTGCCAGCAGCACAATGACCGGGACAGGGGGCTACGAGCAGTACTTC
>-|-|TRBJ1-4|TRBV12-3/TRBV12-4
CASSLAYTSEKLFF
TGTGCCAGCAGTTTAGCATATACTTCTGAAAAACTGTTTTTT
>-|TRBD2|TRBJ2-3|TRBV19
CASSILAGITDTQYF
TGTGCCAGTAGTATATTAGCGGGAATCACAGATACGCAGTATTTT
>few|-|TRBJ2-7|TRBV18
CASSPHRVEQYF
TGTGCCAGCTCACCCCACAGGGTCGAGCAGTACTTC
>many|TRBD1|TRBJ2-7|TRBV10-1
CASSEDRERYEQYF
TGCGCCAGCAGTGAGGACAGGGAACGGTACGAGCAGTACTTC
>-|TRBD1|TRBJ1-2|TRBV6-2/TRBV6-3
CASSYSGTGGRGYTF
TGTGCCAGCAGTTACTCAGGGACAGGGGGCCGTGGCTACACCTTC
>many|-|TRBJ2-7|TRBV28
CASSLWGAQGEQYF
TGTGCCAGCAGTTTATGGGGGGCTCAGGGCGAGCAGTACTTC
>many|-|TRBJ1-4|TRBV27
CASSFLESEKLFF
TGTGCCAGCAGTTTTTTAGAAAGTGAAAAACTGTTTTTT
>many|TRBD2|TRBJ2-3|TRBV7-3
CASSQRAGGYTDTQYF
TGTGCCAGCAGCCAGAGAGCGGGAGGGTATACAGATACGCAGTATTTT
>-|TRBD1|TRBJ2-7|TRBV7-2
CASSLADRERLSSYEQYF
TGTGCCAGCAGCTTAGCGGACAGGGAAAGATTAAGCTCCTACGAGCAGTACTTC
>many|TRBD2|TRBJ2-3|TRBV7-2
CASSSRTSGMGRGDTQYF
TGTGCCAGCAGCTCTCGGACTAGCGGGATGGGGCGGGGAGATACGCAGTATTTT
>-|TRBD2|TRBJ2-1|TRBV2
CASRGGGYYNEQFF
TGTGCCAGCAGGGGCGGGGGTTACTACAATGAGCAGTTCTTC
>few|-|TRBJ1-2|TRBV20-1
CSARSGGYTF
TGCAGTGCCCGGTCGGGAGGCTACACCTTC
>many|-|TRBJ1-1|TRBV19
CASSIQGPGPEAFF
TGTGCCAGTAGTATACAGGGACCGGGGCCTGAAGCTTTCTTT
>many|-|TRBJ2-2|TRBV30
CAGRSNTGELFF
TGTGCTGGACGGTCGAACACCGGGGAGCTGTTTTTT
>-|TRBD1|TRBJ2-1|TRBV5-4
CASSPPPLGTGINEQFF
TGTGCCAGCAGCCCCCCCCCCTTAGGGACAGGTATCAATGAGCAGTTCTTC